This TCR beta chain was recovered during a study of cytomegalovirus exposure and HLA in healthy donors. Healthy people donating bone marrow made up the donors. The CDR3 totals 17 residues. Germline V gene lookup returns CDR1 MRHNA and CDR2 SNTAGT. Losses at the gene ends were 4 bases for V and 8 bases for J; bases not matched to a gene: 8. The PCR made use of 60 Vbeta and 13 Jbeta primers. Profiling relied on immunoSEQ multiplex PCR, and the TCRdb table lists in-frame clones only, not all of them. The sample gives 150,000 to 200,000 clones, about 85% of which show up once; 0.39% is in the top ten. The chain is built from TRBV6-4 and TRBJ2-2; TRBD2 agrees at 15 bases. The material sequenced was PBMCs. This receptor was obtained from a male donor in good health and CMV-seropositive. Written as DNA, the CDR3 is TGTGCCAGCAGTGTCGGACTAGCGGGAGGGCCCTCAGGGGAGCTGTTTTTT. This encodes CASSVGLAGGPSGELFF.